Listed below are T cell receptor beta chains from one sample, sequenced in a study of blood T cell repertoires in COVID-19. The protocol was immunoSEQ multiplex PCR, while the TCRdb copy is restricted to in-frame clones and leaves out a portion. The sample yields fewer than 250,000 clones, 90% seen once. Sequenced input: PBMCs or T cells enriched from blood (not recorded which). The source is a man aged 30-40 years who had been exposed to COVID-19. The CDR3 runs from the conserved cysteine through the conserved F or W. The D gene is left open where the match is weak. Where a row states a size, it is once, few, many or the class of an expanded clone; other rows omit it.

TRBV12-5	-	TRBD2	TRBJ2-5	TGTGCTAGTGACTATAAGCGGGGGCAAGAGACCCAGTACTTC	CASDYKRGQETQYF
TRBV7-9	-	TRBD2	TRBJ2-3	TGTGCCAGCAGCCATATATTTAGCGGGGGGGACCCAGATACGCAGTATTTT	CASSHIFSGGDPDTQYF
TRBV2	-	-	TRBJ1-1	TGTGCCAGCACCAAAAGGGGGAGGGAGTCGGGGACTGAAGCTTTCTTT	CASTKRGRESGTEAFF
TRBV6-2/TRBV6-3	-	-	TRBJ2-3	TGTGCCAGCAGTTACTCGGCTTCGACTCCAGATACGCAGTATTTT	CASSYSASTPDTQYF
TRBV30	-	-	TRBJ1-5	TGTGCCTGGAGTCCAAGGGGGAATCAGCCCCAGCATTTT	CAWSPRGNQPQHF
TRBV5-3	-	-	TRBJ1-3	TGTGCCAGTCCTGGAGTCTCTGGAAACACCATATATTTT	CASPGVSGNTIYF
TRBV6-5	-	-	TRBJ1-4	TGTGCCAGCAGGGGGCCAGGGTCTAATGAAAAACTGTTTTTT	CASRGPGSNEKLFF
TRBV14	-	TRBD1	TRBJ1-1	TGTGCCAGCAGCCAAGAAACAGGGGGACTGACTGAAGCTTTCTTT	CASSQETGGLTEAFF
TRBV9	-	-	TRBJ2-6	TGTGCCAGCAGCGGCATCCTCCAGTCTGGGGCCAACGTCCTGACTTTC	CASSGILQSGANVLTF
TRBV27	few	-	TRBJ1-1	TGTGCCAGCAGCCGCCCGGGCTCCCGAGGGGCTTTCTTT	CASSRPGSRGAFF
TRBV11-1	-	-	TRBJ1-2	TGTGCCAGCAGCTTACGTTTCAACTATGGCTACACCTTC	CASSLRFNYGYTF
TRBV27	-	-	TRBJ1-1	TGTGCCAGCAGTTCCCTCCCTCCTCTTCGTGACACTGAAGCTTTCTTT	CASSSLPPLRDTEAFF
TRBV2	-	-	TRBJ2-7	TGTGCCAGCAGTGGAGAAAGCATCTACGAGCAGTACTTC	CASSGESIYEQYF
TRBV5-4	once	-	TRBJ1-2	TGTGCCAGCAGCGGAGGGTTCCGGAACTATGGCTACACCTTC	CASSGGFRNYGYTF
TRBV4-3	-	TRBD2	TRBJ2-3	TGCGCCAGCAGCCAAGCCCCACTAGCGGGGGCCAGGGATACGCAGTATTTT	CASSQAPLAGARDTQYF
TRBV6-1	-	TRBD1	TRBJ2-2	TGTGCCAGCAGTGAACACCTGGGGACAGGGGGCTACGGGGAGCTGTTTTTT	CASSEHLGTGGYGELFF
TRBV30	-	TRBD1	TRBJ1-1	TGTGCCTGGACCCGAGGGGGCCAAACTGAAGCTTTCTTT	CAWTRGGQTEAFF
TRBV9	-	TRBD1	TRBJ2-3	TGTGCCAGCAGTAGGGGGCGTCTAGAGGGCACAGATACGCAGTATTTT	CASSRGRLEGTDTQYF
TRBV2	-	-	TRBJ2-2	TGTGCCAGCAGTTGGCTAGCCACCGGGGAGCTGTTTTTT	CASSWLATGELFF
TRBV7-2	-	TRBD2	TRBJ2-5	TGTGCCAGCAGTATAGGAGGTACGGGGGGCCAAGAGACCCAGTACTTC	CASSIGGTGGQETQYF
TRBV28	-	-	TRBJ1-1	TGTGCCAGCAGTTCCCTCCTTACTATACACCACACTGAAGCTTTCTTT	CASSSLLTIHHTEAFF
TRBV23-1	few	-	TRBJ1-4	TGCGCCAGCAGCCTAGCCTGGGTGGTGCGTGAAAAACTGTTTTTT	CASSLAWVVREKLFF
TRBV28	once	-	TRBJ1-6	TGTGCCAGCAGTTTAAGGGGCAGTAATTCACCCCTCCACTTT	CASSLRGSNSPLHF
TRBV12-3/TRBV12-4	-	-	TRBJ2-3	TGTGCCAGCAGTTTGGCAGTCACAGATACGCAGTATTTT	CASSLAVTDTQYF
TRBV5-4	-	TRBD2	TRBJ2-7	TGTGCCAGCAGCTTGCAGGGACTAGCGGGCGCCTACGAGCAGTACTTC	CASSLQGLAGAYEQYF
TRBV12-5	-	-	TRBJ1-1	TGTGCTAGTGGTTCCAGGGCTCTGAACACTGAAGCTTTCTTT	CASGSRALNTEAFF
TRBV6-2/TRBV6-3	-	TRBD2	TRBJ2-2	TGTGCCAGCAGCCAGACTAGCGGGGGCCAGAAGTTT	CASSQTSGGQKF
TRBV7-9	few	-	TRBJ2-3	TGTGCCAGCTTCGGCCAGCGGACGCAGTATTTT	CASFGQRTQYF
TRBV6-5	-	-	TRBJ2-2	TGTGCCAGCAGTCTAGGGGGGGCGGCCGGGGAGCTGTTTTTT	CASSLGGAAGELFF
TRBV3-1/TRBV3-2	-	-	TRBJ2-2	TGTGCCAGCAGCCAAGAGATCCAGACCGGGAAGCTGTTTTTT	CASSQEIQTGKLFF
TRBV11-1	-	-	TRBJ1-1	TGTGCCAGCAGCTTACAACAGGGAAACACTGAAGCTTTCTTT	CASSLQQGNTEAFF
TRBV6-5	few	-	TRBJ2-7	TGTGCCAGCAGTTCAGGGTATCAGGACTACGAGCAGTACTTC	CASSSGYQDYEQYF
TRBV4-1	-	TRBD1	TRBJ1-1	TGCGCCAGTTCCGACAGGGAGAACACTGAAGCTTTCTTT	CASSDRENTEAFF
TRBV5-1	-	TRBD1	TRBJ2-4	TGCGCCAGCAGCTTGGAGTCAGGGGGCAACATTCAGTACTTC	CASSLESGGNIQYF
TRBV4-1	-	TRBD1	TRBJ1-1	TGCGCCAGCAGCCAAAGGACAGGGGGCGGCACTGAAGCTTTCTTT	CASSQRTGGGTEAFF
TRBV27	-	TRBD2	TRBJ2-5	TGTGCCAGCAGATGGACTAGCGGGGCGGGAGAGACCCAGTACTTC	CASRWTSGAGETQYF
TRBV18	-	-	TRBJ1-1	TGTGCCAGCTCACCACGTCTCCTCCAGGACAGAAACACTGAAGCTTTCTTT	CASSPRLLQDRNTEAFF
TRBV27	-	-	TRBJ1-2	TGTGCCAGCAGTTCCACCCCTGGGGTAGAGGGTGGCTACACCTTC	CASSSTPGVEGGYTF
TRBV2	-	TRBD1	TRBJ2-3	TGTGCCAGCAGTGAAAGTGGACCCGGGGCCTCGGGGACAGGGGGATGGGATACGCAGTATTTT	CASSESGPGASGTGGWDTQYF
TRBV30	-	-	TRBJ1-1	TGTGCCTGGAGTTTACAGGGTTATTCTGAAGCTTTCTTT	CAWSLQGYSEAFF
TRBV6-2/TRBV6-3	-	-	TRBJ1-5	TGTGCCAGCAGTCAAGAAACAGGGAGGCCCCAGCATTTT	CASSQETGRPQHF
TRBV7-2	-	TRBD1	TRBJ2-7	TGTGCCAGCAGCTCCCCGGACAGGGCCTACGAGCAGTACTTC	CASSSPDRAYEQYF
TRBV7-9	-	-	TRBJ1-2	TGTGCCAGCAGCTTTTACGTATTTCAGTCTAACTATGGCTACACCTTC	CASSFYVFQSNYGYTF
TRBV5-6	-	TRBD1	TRBJ1-2	TGTGCCAGCAGCTTGGTGACAGGGCATGTGGGCTACACCTTC	CASSLVTGHVGYTF
TRBV20-1	few	-	TRBJ2-1	TGCAGTGCTAGCGACAATGAGCAGTTCTTC	CSASDNEQFF
TRBV5-1	-	TRBD2	TRBJ2-1	TGCGCCAGCAGCTTGGGGGGACTAGCGACCGATGAGCAGTTCTTC	CASSLGGLATDEQFF
TRBV5-1	-	-	TRBJ1-6	TGCGCCAGCAGCTCCCCGCTCTCCAGGGGAAGTTCACCCCTCCACTTT	CASSSPLSRGSSPLHF
TRBV3-1/TRBV3-2	few	-	TRBJ1-1	TGTGCCAGCAGCCAGATGCGAGGTATAGGGGTTAACACTGAAGCTTTCTTT	CASSQMRGIGVNTEAFF
TRBV5-1	-	TRBD1	TRBJ2-7	TGCGCCAGCAGCGTTACAGGGGGCTACGAGCAGTACTTC	CASSVTGGYEQYF
TRBV7-9	-	TRBD1	TRBJ2-5	TGTGCCAGCAGCGGGACAGGGTTTGGGTACGAGACCCAGTACTTC	CASSGTGFGYETQYF
TRBV7-9	-	TRBD1	TRBJ2-2	TGTGCCAGCAGCCCAGGGGGCCTTTTAGGGGAGCTGTTTTTT	CASSPGGLLGELFF
TRBV4-1	-	-	TRBJ1-1	TGCGCCAGCAGCCGTCATGTCCAGGGTGCGGACACTGAAGCTTTCTTT	CASSRHVQGADTEAFF
TRBV13	-	-	TRBJ1-2	TGTGCCAGCAGCGCGCGAGGCCCCGGGAGGGCGGAGAACTATGGCTACACCTTC	CASSARGPGRAENYGYTF
TRBV29-1	-	TRBD2	TRBJ2-5	TGCAGCGTCTCCGGACTAGCGGGGTTCGGGGGGGAGACAGAGACCCAGTACTTC	CSVSGLAGFGGETETQYF
TRBV2	-	-	TRBJ2-2	TGTGCCAGCAAACTAGACCTAACCGGGGAGCTGTTTTTT	CASKLDLTGELFF
TRBV20-1	-	-	TRBJ1-2	TGCAGTGCTAGTAAGGGGGTTGGCTACACCTTC	CSASKGVGYTF
TRBV5-4	-	-	TRBJ1-3	TGTGCCAGCAGCTCCTCCCCGAGGACTGGAAACACCATATATTTT	CASSSSPRTGNTIYF